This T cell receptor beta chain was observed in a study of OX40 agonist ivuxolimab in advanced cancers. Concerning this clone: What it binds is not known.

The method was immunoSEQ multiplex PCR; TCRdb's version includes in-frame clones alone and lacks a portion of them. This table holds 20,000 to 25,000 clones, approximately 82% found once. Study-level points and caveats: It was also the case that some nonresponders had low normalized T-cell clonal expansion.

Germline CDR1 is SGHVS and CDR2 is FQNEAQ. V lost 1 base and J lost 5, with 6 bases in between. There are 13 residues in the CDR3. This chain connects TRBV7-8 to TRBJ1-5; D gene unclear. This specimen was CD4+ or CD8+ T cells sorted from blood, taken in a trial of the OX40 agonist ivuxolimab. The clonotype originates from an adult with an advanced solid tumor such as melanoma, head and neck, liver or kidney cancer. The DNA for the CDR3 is TGTGCCAGCAGCTTAGGGGCTGATCAGCCCCAGCATTTT. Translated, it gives CASSLGADQPQHF.